These T cell receptor beta chains were read from a single sample in a study of cytomegalovirus exposure and HLA in healthy donors. Here immunoSEQ multiplex PCR was the method, and the copy in TCRdb shows in-frame clones only, minus some. This sample has some 120,000 clones, with over 60% found just once. Specimen: PBMCs. These receptors were taken from a man aged 25 to 40 in good health and CMV-seropositive. CDR3s include the opening cysteine and the closing phenylalanine or tryptophan. D genes are given only for firm matches. Clone size is not always given. Where it is, it says once, few, many or a class for expanded clones.

D gene,clone size,J gene,V gene,CDR3 DNA,CDR3 protein
TRBD2,once,TRBJ2-3,TRBV27,TGTGCCAGCAGGGGACTAGCGGGGCAAGATACGCAGTATTTT,CASRGLAGQDTQYF
TRBD1,.,TRBJ1-2,TRBV29-1,TGCAGCGTGACCACGCGGGACAGGGGTTTGGTCTCCTATGGCTACACCTTC,CSVTTRDRGLVSYGYTF
TRBD2,.,TRBJ2-7,TRBV27,TGTGCCAGCAGTTTACTAGCGGGGGGGCTCTCCTACGAGCAGTACTTC,CASSLLAGGLSYEQYF
.,.,TRBJ2-7,TRBV29-1,TGCAGCGTTGATTCCCCTACTATACACGAGCAGTACTTC,CSVDSPTIHEQYF
.,.,TRBJ1-3,TRBV5-6,TGTGCCAGCAGCTTGAGACGACAGTTTACCTCTGGAAACACCATATATTTT,CASSLRRQFTSGNTIYF
TRBD2,.,TRBJ2-3,TRBV5-1,TGCGCCAGCAGCACGTCCGGGGGGAACACAGATACGCAGTATTTT,CASSTSGGNTDTQYF
TRBD1,.,TRBJ1-4,TRBV12-5,TGTGCTAGTGGTTTGGGACAGGGGATAAATGAAAAACTGTTTTTT,CASGLGQGINEKLFF
.,.,TRBJ2-4,TRBV6-5,TGTGCCAGCAGCGACGGGGGGCCTCAGTACTTC,CASSDGGPQYF
TRBD1,.,TRBJ1-4,TRBV23-1,TGCGCCAGCAGCCCTCGAATCCGGGACAGGGGGCAAGAAAAACTGTTTTTT,CASSPRIRDRGQEKLFF
TRBD2,.,TRBJ2-5,TRBV6-6,TGTGCCAGCAGTCCGCCTAGCGGGGGGCTCCAAGAGACCCAGTACTTC,CASSPPSGGLQETQYF
TRBD1,few,TRBJ2-7,TRBV5-6,TGTGCCAGCAGCGCTACACGTCGGGACAGTAGCTCCTACGAGCAGTACTTC,CASSATRRDSSSYEQYF
.,.,TRBJ1-1,TRBV4-3,TGCGCCAGCAGCCAGCAATCGGGGTTCGGGGCTTTCTTT,CASSQQSGFGAFF
TRBD1,few,TRBJ1-1,TRBV6-5,TGTGCCAGCATCGCGACAGGGGGCGGCACTGAAGCTTTCTTT,CASIATGGGTEAFF
TRBD1,once,TRBJ1-2,TRBV28,TGTGCCAGCAGCCCCCCCGGGACAGGCTTTGGCTACACCTTC,CASSPPGTGFGYTF
.,few,TRBJ1-1,TRBV6-1,TGTGCCAGCAGTGAATTGGGCGCGCTTGAAGCTTTCTTT,CASSELGALEAFF
.,.,TRBJ1-1,TRBV15,TGTGCCACCAGCAGAGAGAGGCACATGAACACTGAAGCTTTCTTT,CATSRERHMNTEAFF
TRBD1,.,TRBJ2-3,TRBV4-3,TGCGCCAGCAGCCAAGAGGCCAGGGGGCACGATACGCAGTATTTT,CASSQEARGHDTQYF
TRBD1,once,TRBJ2-5,TRBV5-1,TGCGCCAGCAGCCCGGACAGGGGGATGAGAGAGACCCAGTACTTC,CASSPDRGMRETQYF
.,.,TRBJ1-5,TRBV27,TGTGCCAGCAGTTTAGGGGGGGATAGCAATCAGCCCCAGCATTTT,CASSLGGDSNQPQHF
.,.,TRBJ1-1,TRBV28,TGTGCCAGCAGTTTAGCGACAGGCCACGTCAAGGGCACTGAAGCTTTCTTT,CASSLATGHVKGTEAFF
TRBD1,.,TRBJ1-5,TRBV6-1,TGTGCCAGCAGTGAAGCGATAGGGGGCGGTATTCGGCCCCAGCATTTT,CASSEAIGGGIRPQHF
.,.,TRBJ2-1,TRBV5-1,TGCGCCAGCACTAGGAGCGGTTTCAATGAGCAGTTCTTC,CASTRSGFNEQFF
TRBD1,.,TRBJ1-4,TRBV7-2,TGTGCCAGCAGCGAAAGGACAGGGAGAGGAAAACTGTTTTTT,CASSERTGRGKLFF
TRBD1,once,TRBJ1-6,TRBV30,TGTGCCTGGGCTCCGGGACAGGGCTATTCACCCCTCCACTTT,CAWAPGQGYSPLHF